This T cell receptor (beta chain) was found in a study of neurological immune-mediated disorders. The CDR3 is 11 amino acids. Germline values: CDR1 SQVTM, CDR2 ANQGSEA. V lost 6 bases, J lost 4 bases, and 6 bases lay in between. Synthesis of cDNA was accomplished via 5'RACE employing 10-nucleotide random UMIs. TCRdb independently ran MiXCR on the 5' RACE reads; one entry per CDR3 protein. The profile shows 15,000 to 20,000 distinct CDR3 sequences, around 11% of them singletons. The sample holds many counts of this clonotype. This sequence was found in a woman aged 50 to 65 in good health. The chain uses TRBV29-1 and TRBJ2-2; D uncertain. Sequenced: CD8+ T cells from blood. The CDR3 DNA follows: TGCAGCGTCCAGGCCACCGGGGAGCTGTTTTTT. Encoded protein: CSVQATGELFF.